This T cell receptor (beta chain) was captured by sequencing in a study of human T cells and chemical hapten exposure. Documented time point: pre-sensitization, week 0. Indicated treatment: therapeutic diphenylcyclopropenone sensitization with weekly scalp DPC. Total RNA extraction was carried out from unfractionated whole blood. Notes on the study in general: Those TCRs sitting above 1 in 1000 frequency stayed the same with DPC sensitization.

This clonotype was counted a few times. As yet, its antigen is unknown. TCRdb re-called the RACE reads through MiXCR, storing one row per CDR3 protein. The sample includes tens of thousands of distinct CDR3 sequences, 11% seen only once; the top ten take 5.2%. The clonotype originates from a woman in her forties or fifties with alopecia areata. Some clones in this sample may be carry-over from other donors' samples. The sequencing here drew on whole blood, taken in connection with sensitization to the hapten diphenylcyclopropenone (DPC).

This CDR3 reads CASLRGQETQYF. CDR3 nucleotide sequence: TGTGCCAGCCTCAGGGGACAGGAGACCCAGTACTTC. J is TRBJ2-5 and V is TRBV12-3 or TRBV12-4, with TRBD1 identical over 7 bases. Losses at the gene ends were 8 bases for V and 5 bases for J; bases not matched to a gene: 5. This CDR3 spans 12 amino acids.